This TCR beta chain was sequenced for a study of OX40 agonist ivuxolimab in advanced cancers. Per the germline V gene, CDR1 is MNHEY and CDR2 is SMNVEV (reference sequence). The CDR3 is 12 amino acids. Trimming cost V 5 bases and J 0 bases, with 5 bases left between them. Data came from immunoSEQ multiplex PCR; TCRdb stores just in-frame clones and leaves some out. Found here are 55,000 to 70,000 clones, roughly 92% of them singletons; the top ten hold 6% to 8%. Source: CD4+ or CD8+ T cells sorted from blood, taken in a trial of the OX40 agonist ivuxolimab. The source of this sequence is an adult with an advanced solid tumor such as melanoma, head and neck, liver or kidney cancer. This chain links TRBV27 with TRBJ2-7; D is uncertain. The CDR3 loop is CASSLLSYEQYF. The CDR3 DNA sequence: TGTGCCAGCAGTCTGCTCTCCTACGAGCAGTACTTC.